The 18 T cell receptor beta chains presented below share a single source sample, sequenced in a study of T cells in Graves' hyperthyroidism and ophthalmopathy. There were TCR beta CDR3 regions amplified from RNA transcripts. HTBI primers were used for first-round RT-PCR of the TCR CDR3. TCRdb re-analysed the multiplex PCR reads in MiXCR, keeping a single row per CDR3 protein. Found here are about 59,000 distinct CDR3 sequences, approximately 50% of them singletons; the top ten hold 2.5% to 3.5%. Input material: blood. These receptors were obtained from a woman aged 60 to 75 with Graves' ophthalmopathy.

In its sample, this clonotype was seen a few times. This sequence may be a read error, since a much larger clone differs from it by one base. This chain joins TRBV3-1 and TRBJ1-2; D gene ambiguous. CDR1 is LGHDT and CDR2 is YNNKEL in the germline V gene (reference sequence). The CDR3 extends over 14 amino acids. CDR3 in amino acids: CASGQDSVGYGYTF. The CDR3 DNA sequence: TGTGCCAGCGGCCAAGATTCAGTAGGGTATGGCTACACCTTC.

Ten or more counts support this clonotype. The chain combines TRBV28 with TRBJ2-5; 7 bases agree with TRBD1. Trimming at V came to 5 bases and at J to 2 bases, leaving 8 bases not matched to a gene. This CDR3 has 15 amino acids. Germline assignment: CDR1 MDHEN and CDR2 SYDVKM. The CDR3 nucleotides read TGTGCCAGCAGTCCAACCCCGGACAGGCAAGAGACCCAGTACTTC. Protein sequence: CASSPTPDRQETQYF. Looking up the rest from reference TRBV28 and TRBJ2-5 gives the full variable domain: DVKVTQSSRYLVKRTGEKVFLECVQDMDHENMFWYRQDPGLGLRLIYFSYDVKMKEKGDIPEGYSVSREKKERFSLILESASTNQTSMYLCASSPTPDRQETQYFGPGTRLLVL.

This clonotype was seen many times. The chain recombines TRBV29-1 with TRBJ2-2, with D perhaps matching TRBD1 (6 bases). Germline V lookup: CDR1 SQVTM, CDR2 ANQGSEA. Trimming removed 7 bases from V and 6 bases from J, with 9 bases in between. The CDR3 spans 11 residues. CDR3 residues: CSAQGPGELFF. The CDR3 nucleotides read TGCAGCGCCCAGGGGCCCGGGGAGCTGTTTTTT.

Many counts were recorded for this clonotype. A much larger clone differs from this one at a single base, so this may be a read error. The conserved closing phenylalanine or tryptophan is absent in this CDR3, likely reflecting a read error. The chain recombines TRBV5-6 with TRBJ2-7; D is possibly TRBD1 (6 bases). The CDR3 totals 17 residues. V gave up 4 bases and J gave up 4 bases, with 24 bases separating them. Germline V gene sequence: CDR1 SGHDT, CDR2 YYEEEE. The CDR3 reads CASSRRFRSGAKYEQYL. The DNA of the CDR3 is TGTGCCAGCAGCCGGAGGTTCAGGTCAGGGGCCAAGTACGAGCAGTACCTC.

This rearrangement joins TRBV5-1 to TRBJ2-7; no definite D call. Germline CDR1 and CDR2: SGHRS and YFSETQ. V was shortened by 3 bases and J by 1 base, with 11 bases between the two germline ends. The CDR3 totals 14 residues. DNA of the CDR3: TGCGCCAGCAGCTCTTCCGGCGGATCCTACGAGCAGTACTTC. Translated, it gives CASSSSGGSYEQYF.

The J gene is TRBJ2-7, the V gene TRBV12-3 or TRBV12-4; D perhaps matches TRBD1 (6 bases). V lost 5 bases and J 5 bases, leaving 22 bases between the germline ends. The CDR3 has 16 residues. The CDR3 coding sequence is TGTGCCAGCAGTACCGCCTTAACAGGGAAAGGCAACGAGCAGTACTTC. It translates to CASSTALTGKGNEQYF.

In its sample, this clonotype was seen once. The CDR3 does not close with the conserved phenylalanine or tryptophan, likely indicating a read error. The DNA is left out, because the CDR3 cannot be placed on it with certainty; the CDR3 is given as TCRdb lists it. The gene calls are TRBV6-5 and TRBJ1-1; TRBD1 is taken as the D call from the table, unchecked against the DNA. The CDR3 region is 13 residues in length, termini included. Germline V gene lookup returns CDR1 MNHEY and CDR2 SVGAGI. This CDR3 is CASKSPRDTEAFL.

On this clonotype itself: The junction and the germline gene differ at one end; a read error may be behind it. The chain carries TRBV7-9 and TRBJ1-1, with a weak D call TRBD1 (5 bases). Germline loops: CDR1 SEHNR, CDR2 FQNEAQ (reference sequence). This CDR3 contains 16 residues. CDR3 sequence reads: CASSLAFEFREIGALF. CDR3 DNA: TGTGCCAGCAGCTTGGCGTTCGAGTTCAGGGAGATCGGAGCTCTCTTT.

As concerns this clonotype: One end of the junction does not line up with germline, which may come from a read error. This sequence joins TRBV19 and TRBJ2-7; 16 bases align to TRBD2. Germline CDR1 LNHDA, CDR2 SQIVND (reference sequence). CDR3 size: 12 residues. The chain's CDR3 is CASAGTSGRVDF. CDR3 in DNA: TGTGCCAGTGCCGGGACTAGCGGGAGGGTGGACTTC. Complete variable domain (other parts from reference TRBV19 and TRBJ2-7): DGGITQSPKYLFRKEGQNVTLSCEQNLNHDAMYWYRQDPGQGLRLIYYSQIVNDFQKGDIAEGYSVSREKKESFPLTVTSAQKNPTAFYLCASAGTSGRVDFGPGTRLTVT.

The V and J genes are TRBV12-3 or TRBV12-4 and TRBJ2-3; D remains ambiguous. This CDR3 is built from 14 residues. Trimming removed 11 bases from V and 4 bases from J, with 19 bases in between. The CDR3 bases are TGTGCCTGCACCATCGAGGCGGAATCAGATACGCAGTATTTT. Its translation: CACTIEAESDTQYF.

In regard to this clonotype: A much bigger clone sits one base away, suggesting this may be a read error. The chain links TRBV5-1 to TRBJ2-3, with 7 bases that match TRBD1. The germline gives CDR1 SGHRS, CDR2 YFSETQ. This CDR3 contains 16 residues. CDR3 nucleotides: TGCGCCAGCAGGCAAACGCGCTACAGGGGAACAGATGCGCAGTATTTT. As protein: CASRQTRYRGTDAQYF.

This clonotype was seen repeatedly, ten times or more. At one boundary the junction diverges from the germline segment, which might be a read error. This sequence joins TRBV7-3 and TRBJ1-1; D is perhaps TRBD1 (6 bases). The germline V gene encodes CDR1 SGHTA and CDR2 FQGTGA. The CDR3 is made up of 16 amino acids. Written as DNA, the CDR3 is TGTGCCAGCAGCCTAACGCGGAACAGGGTGAACACTGAAGCTTTCTTT. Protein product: CASSLTRNRVNTEAFF.

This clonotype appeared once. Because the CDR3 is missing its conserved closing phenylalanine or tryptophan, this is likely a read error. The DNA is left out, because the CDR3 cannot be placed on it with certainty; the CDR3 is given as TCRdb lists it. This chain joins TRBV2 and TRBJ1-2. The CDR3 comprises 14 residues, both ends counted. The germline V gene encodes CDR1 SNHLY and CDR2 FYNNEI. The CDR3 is CASRGGGYTFGSGG.

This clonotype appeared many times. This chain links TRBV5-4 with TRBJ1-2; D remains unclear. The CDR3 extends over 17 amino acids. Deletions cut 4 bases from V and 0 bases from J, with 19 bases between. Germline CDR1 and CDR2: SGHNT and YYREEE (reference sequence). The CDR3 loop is CASSLALGGVANYGYTF. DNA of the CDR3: TGTGCCAGCAGCCTCGCCCTTGGCGGGGTAGCTAACTATGGCTACACCTTC.

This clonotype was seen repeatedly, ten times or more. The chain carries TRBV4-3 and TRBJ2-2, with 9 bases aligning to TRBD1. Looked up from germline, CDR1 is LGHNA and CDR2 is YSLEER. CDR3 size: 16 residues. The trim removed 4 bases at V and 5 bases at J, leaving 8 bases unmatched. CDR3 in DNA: TGCGCCAGCAGCCTCGGACAGGGGATCGGGACCGGGGAGCTGTTTTTT. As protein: CASSLGQGIGTGELFF.

The CDR3 bases are TGTGCCAGCAGCCCAGGGACAGGGGTGGGGAATGAGCAGTTCTTC. Translated, it gives CASSPGTGVGNEQFF. The chain carries TRBV7-6 and TRBJ2-1, with 10 nucleotides matching TRBD1. The CDR3 has 15 residues. Per germline, CDR1 SGHVS and CDR2 FNYEAQ. The junction had 8 bases not matched to a gene; V was cut back by 5 bases and J by 7 bases.

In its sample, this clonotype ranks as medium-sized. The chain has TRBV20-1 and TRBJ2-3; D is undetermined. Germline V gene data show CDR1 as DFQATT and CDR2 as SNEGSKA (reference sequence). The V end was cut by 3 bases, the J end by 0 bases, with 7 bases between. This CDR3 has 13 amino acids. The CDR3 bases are TGCAGTGCTAGCGCGGAGAGCACAGATACGCAGTATTTT. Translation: CSASAESTDTQYF.

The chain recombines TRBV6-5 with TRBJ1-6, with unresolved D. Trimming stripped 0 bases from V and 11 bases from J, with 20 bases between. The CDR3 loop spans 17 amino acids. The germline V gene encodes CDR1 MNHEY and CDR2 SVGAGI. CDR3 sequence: CASSYSKVRPGSPPLHF. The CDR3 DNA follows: TGTGCCAGCAGTTACTCGAAGGTGCGCCCGGGTAGTCCACCCCTCCACTTT.